These 5 T cell receptor beta chains came from one sample sequenced in a study of blood T cell repertoires in COVID-19. The assay was immunoSEQ multiplex PCR, and TCRdb's table has in-frame clones only and misses some. The repertoire holds 200,000 to 300,000 clones, with around nine tenths as singletons. The sequencing sample was made of peripheral blood. Receptors originate from a man aged 25 to 40 with active or convalescent COVID-19.

This chain joins TRBV11-2 and TRBJ2-7, with 14 positions matching TRBD2. This CDR3 comprises 16 residues. V was pared by 5 bases and J by 5 bases, with 8 bases of the junction left unmatched. Germline CDR1 SGHAT, CDR2 FQNNGV. In DNA, the CDR3 is TGTGCCAGCAGCACCCGACTAGCGGGGGGGCGCGACGAGCAGTACTTC. This translates into CASSTRLAGGRDEQYF.

This chain joins TRBV13 and TRBJ2-7; 9 bases map to TRBD1. V dropped 5 bases and J dropped 6; count of bases not matched to a gene: 8. The CDR3 runs to 14 residues. The germline V gene has CDR1 PRHDT and CDR2 FYEKMQ (reference sequence). The CDR3 nucleotides are TGTGCCAGCAGCACCGGGACAGGGTGGTCCGAGCAGTACTTC. It yields the protein CASSTGTGWSEQYF.

The rearrangement joins TRBV9 to TRBJ2-1, with 11 bases lining up with TRBD2. The CDR3 is made up of 17 amino acids. J lost 6 bases, V lost 0 bases, and 8 bases had no gene match. Germline V CDR1 and CDR2: SGDLS, YYNGEE. CDR3 sequence reads: CASSVVSGGASINEQFF. The CDR3 DNA is TGTGCCAGCAGCGTAGTTAGCGGGGGGGCGTCCATCAATGAGCAGTTCTTC. Supplemented by reference TRBV9 and TRBJ2-1, the full variable domain reads DSGVTQTPKHLITATGQRVTLRCSPRSGDLSVYWYQQSLDQGLQFLIQYYNGEERAKGNILERFSAQQFPDLHSELNLSSLELGDSALYFCASSVVSGGASINEQFFGPGTRLTVL.

The rearrangement uses TRBV18 and TRBJ2-2; 7 bases are a match to TRBD2. The V gene end was trimmed by 3 bases and the J gene end by 6 bases; junction bases not matched to a gene: 10. From germline, CDR1 is KGHSH and CDR2 LQKENI. The CDR3 length is 16 residues. DNA of the CDR3: TGTGCCAGCTCACCGACCCCGGGACTAACACCCGGGGAGCTGTTTTTT. Encoded protein: CASSPTPGLTPGELFF. Drawing the rest from reference TRBV18 and TRBJ2-2, the complete variable domain is NAGVMQNPRHLVRRRGQEARLRCSPMKGHSHVYWYRQLPEEGLKFMVYLQKENIIDESGMPKERFSAEFPKEGPSILRIQQVVRGDSAAYFCASSPTPGLTPGELFFGEGSRLTVL.

The rearrangement uses TRBV12-3 or TRBV12-4 and TRBJ1-5; no clear D. The CDR3 totals 12 residues. Trimming cost V 7 bases and J 2 bases, with 6 bases left between them. The CDR3 DNA follows: TGTGCCAGCAAAACGGGCAATCAGCCCCAGCATTTT. It encodes CASKTGNQPQHF.